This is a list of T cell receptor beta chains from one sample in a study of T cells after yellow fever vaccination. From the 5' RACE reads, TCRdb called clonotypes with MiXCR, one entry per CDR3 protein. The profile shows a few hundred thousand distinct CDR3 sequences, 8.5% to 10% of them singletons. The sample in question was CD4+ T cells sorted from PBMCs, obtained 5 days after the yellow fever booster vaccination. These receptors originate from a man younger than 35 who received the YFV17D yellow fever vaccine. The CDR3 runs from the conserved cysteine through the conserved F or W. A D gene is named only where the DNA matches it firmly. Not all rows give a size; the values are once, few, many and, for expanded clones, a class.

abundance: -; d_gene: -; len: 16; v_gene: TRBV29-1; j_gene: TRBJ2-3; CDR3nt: TGCAGCGTTGAAGATCGGGCAGGGGCGTCCACAGATACGCAGTATTTT; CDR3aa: CSVEDRAGASTDTQYF
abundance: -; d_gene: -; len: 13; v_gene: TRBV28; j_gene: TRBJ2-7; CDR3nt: TGTGCCAGCAGGGTCTCCTTGGGGTACGAGCAGTACTTC; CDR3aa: CASRVSLGYEQYF
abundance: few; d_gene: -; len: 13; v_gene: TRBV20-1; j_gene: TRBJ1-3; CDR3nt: TGCAGTGCTCCCATAGTCTCTGGAAACACCATATATTTT; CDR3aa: CSAPIVSGNTIYF
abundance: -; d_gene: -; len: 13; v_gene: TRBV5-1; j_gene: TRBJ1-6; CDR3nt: TGCGCCAGCAGCTCCGAGGGAGATTCACCCCTCCACTTT; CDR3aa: CASSSEGDSPLHF
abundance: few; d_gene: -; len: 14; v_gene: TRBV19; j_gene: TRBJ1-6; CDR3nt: TGTGCCAGTAGTATAGCCCCCGGCGATTCACCCCTCCACTTT; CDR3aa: CASSIAPGDSPLHF
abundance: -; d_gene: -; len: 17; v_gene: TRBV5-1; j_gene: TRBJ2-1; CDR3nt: TGCGCCAGCAGCTTGGCTACGGGGGATCAGCCACTTAATGAGCAGTTCTTC; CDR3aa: CASSLATGDQPLNEQFF
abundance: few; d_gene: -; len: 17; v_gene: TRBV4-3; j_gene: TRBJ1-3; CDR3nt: TGCGCCAGCAGCCAAGAAAGTCTAGGGGTTGCTGGAAACACCATATATTTT; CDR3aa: CASSQESLGVAGNTIYF
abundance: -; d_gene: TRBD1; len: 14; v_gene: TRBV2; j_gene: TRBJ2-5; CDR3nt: TGTGCCAGCAGGTCGGGACAGATTCAAGAGACCCAGTACTTC; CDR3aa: CASRSGQIQETQYF
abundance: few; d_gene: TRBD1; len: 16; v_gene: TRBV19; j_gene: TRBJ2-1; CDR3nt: TGTGCCAGTAGCCGGACAGGGGCGAATCCCTACAATGAGCAGTTCTTC; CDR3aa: CASSRTGANPYNEQFF
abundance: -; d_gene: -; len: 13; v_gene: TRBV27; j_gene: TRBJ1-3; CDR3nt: TGTGCCAGCAGTTCAAGGCCTGGAAACACCATATATTTT; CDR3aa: CASSSRPGNTIYF
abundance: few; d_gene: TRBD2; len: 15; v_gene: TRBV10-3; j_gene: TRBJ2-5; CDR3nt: TGTGCCACCGAGAGCGGGGGGGGTCTACCGGAGACCCAGTACTTC; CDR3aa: CATESGGGLPETQYF
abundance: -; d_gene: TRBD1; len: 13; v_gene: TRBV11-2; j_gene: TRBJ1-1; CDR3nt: TGTGCCAGCAGCTTAGGCGGACAGGGACAAGCTTTCTTT; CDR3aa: CASSLGGQGQAFF
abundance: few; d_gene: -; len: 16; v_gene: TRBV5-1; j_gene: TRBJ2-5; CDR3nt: TGCGCCAGCAGCTCGTCGTTTGGCGGGGACGTTGAGACCCAGTACTTC; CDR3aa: CASSSSFGGDVETQYF
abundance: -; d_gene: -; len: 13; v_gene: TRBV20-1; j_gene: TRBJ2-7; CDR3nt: TGCAGTACAACCTCCCTACGGGGCCACGAGCAGTACTTC; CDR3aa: CSTTSLRGHEQYF
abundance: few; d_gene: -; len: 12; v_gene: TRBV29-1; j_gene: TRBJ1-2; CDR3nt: TGCAGCGTTGAAACAACTAACTATGGCTACACCTTC; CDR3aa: CSVETTNYGYTF
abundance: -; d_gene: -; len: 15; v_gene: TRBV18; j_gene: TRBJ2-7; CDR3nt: TGTGCCAGCTCACCTAGGGGACTCATAAGCTACGAGCAGTACTTC; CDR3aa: CASSPRGLISYEQYF
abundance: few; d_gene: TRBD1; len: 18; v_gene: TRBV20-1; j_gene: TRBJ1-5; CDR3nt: TGCAGTGCTAGAGATCTAAGGACGGACAGGGAAACGGGTCAGCCCCAGCATTTT; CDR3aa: CSARDLRTDRETGQPQHF
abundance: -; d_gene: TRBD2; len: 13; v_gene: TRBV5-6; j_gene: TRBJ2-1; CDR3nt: TGTGCCGCTGGACTAGCGGGGCTCAATGAGCAGTTCTTC; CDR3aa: CAAGLAGLNEQFF
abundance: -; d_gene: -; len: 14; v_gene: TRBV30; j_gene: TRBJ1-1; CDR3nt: TGTGCCTGGAGTCGGGGGTCGCGGCTAAATGAAGCTTTCTTT; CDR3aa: CAWSRGSRLNEAFF
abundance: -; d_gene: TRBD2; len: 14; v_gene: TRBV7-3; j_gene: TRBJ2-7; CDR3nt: TGTGCCAGCAGCCAGACTAGCGGGGCTGACGAGCAGTACTTC; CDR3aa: CASSQTSGADEQYF
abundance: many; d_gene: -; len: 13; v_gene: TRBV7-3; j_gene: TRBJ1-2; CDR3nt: TGTGCCAGCAGCTCCGGACAGAACTATGGCTACACCTTC; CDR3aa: CASSSGQNYGYTF
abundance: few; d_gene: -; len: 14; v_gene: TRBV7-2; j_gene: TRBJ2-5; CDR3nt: TGTGCCAGCAGCTTACAGACCGGTAAAGAGACCCAGTACTTC; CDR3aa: CASSLQTGKETQYF
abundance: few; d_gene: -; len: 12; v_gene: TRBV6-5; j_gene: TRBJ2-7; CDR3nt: TGTGCCAGCAGGGCGAGTTCCTACGAGCAGTACTTC; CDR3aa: CASRASSYEQYF
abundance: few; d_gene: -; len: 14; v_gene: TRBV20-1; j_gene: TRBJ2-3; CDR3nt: TGCAGTGCTAGGACGGGGCTAGCGACAGATACGCAGTATTTT; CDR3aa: CSARTGLATDTQYF
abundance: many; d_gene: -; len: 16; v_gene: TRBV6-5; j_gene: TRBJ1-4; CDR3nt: TGTGCCAGCAAGGGTAGGGGGGCCGTCGGGTATGAAAAACTGTTTTTT; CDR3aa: CASKGRGAVGYEKLFF
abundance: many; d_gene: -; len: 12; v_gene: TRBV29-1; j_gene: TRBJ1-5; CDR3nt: TGCAGCGTTCAGGACTTGGGGCAGCCCCAGCATTTT; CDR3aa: CSVQDLGQPQHF
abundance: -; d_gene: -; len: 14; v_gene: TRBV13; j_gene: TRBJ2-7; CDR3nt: TGTGCCAGCAGCTTAACCCCATACTCCTACGAGCAGTACTTC; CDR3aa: CASSLTPYSYEQYF
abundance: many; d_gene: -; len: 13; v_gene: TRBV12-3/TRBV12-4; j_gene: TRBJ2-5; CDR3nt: TGTGCCAGCAGGTCGACAGGACAAGAGACCCAGTACTTC; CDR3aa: CASRSTGQETQYF
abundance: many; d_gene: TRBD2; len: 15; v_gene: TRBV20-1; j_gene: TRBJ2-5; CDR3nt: TGCAGTGCTAGAGCTAGCGGGGGTGTCCAAGAGACCCAGTACTTC; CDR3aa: CSARASGGVQETQYF
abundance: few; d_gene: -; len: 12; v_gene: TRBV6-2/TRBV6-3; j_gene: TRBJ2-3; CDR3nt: TGTGCCAGCAGCCCGGGGGACAGAAAGACGGATTTT; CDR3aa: CASSPGDRKTDF
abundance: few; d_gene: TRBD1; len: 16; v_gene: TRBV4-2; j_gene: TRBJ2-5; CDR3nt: TGTGCCAGCAGCCAACTCACAGGGGAAGGGGCTGGGGTCCAGTACTTC; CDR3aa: CASSQLTGEGAGVQYF
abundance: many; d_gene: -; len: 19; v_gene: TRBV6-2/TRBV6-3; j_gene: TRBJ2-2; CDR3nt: TGTGCCAGCAGTTACTCGATATATCGAAGCAGGGACAACACCGGGGAGCTGTTTTTT; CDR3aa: CASSYSIYRSRDNTGELFF
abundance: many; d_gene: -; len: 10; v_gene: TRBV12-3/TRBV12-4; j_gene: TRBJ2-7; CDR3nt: TGTGCCAGTGACACCCCCCCGCAGTACTTC; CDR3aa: CASDTPPQYF
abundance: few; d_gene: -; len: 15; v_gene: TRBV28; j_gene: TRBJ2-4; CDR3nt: TGTGCCAGCAGCCCCGGACAGTCTGGGGGAAACATTCAGTACTTC; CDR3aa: CASSPGQSGGNIQYF
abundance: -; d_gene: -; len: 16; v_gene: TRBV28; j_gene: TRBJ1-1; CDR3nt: TGTGCCAGCAGTCTCATCGAGCGTCTCATGAACACTGAAGCTTTCTTT; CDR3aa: CASSLIERLMNTEAFF
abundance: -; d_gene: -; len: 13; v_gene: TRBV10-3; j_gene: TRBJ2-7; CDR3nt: TGTGCCATCAGTGATGCCAGAACGGTCGAGCAGTACTTC; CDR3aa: CAISDARTVEQYF
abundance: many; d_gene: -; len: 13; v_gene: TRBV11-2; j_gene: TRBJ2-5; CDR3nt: TGTGCCAGCAGCCAGGGGGGCGCGGAGACCCAGTACTTC; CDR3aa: CASSQGGAETQYF
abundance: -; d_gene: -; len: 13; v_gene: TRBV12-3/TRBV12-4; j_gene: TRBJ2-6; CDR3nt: TGTGCCAGCAGCGAATCTGGGGCCAACGTCCTGACTTTC; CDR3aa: CASSESGANVLTF
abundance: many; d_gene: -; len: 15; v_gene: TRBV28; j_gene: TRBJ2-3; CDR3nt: TGTGCCACCCAGGGAGGGACAGCGAGCACAGATACGCAGTATTTT; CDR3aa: CATQGGTASTDTQYF
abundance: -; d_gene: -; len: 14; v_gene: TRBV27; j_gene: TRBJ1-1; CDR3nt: TGTGCCAGCAGTTTATCTCTTTCCCTGGGGGAAGCTTTCTTT; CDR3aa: CASSLSLSLGEAFF
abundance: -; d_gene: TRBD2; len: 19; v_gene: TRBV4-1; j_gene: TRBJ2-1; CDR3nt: TGCGCCAGCAGCCAAGCTATGGGACTAGCGGGGGCCTGGTACAATGAGCAGTTCTTC; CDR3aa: CASSQAMGLAGAWYNEQFF
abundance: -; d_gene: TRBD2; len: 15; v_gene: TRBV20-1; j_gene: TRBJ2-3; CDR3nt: TGCAGTGCTAGAGGGACTAGCGGGGGGCAAGATACGCAGTATTTT; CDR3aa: CSARGTSGGQDTQYF
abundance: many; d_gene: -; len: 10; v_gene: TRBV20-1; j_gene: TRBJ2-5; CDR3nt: TGCAGTGCCAACCCAGAGACCCAGTACTTC; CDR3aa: CSANPETQYF
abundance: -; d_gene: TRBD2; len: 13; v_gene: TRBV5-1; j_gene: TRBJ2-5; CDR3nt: TGCGCCAGCAGCGTGGGGAGGGCGGAGACCCAGTACTTC; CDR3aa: CASSVGRAETQYF